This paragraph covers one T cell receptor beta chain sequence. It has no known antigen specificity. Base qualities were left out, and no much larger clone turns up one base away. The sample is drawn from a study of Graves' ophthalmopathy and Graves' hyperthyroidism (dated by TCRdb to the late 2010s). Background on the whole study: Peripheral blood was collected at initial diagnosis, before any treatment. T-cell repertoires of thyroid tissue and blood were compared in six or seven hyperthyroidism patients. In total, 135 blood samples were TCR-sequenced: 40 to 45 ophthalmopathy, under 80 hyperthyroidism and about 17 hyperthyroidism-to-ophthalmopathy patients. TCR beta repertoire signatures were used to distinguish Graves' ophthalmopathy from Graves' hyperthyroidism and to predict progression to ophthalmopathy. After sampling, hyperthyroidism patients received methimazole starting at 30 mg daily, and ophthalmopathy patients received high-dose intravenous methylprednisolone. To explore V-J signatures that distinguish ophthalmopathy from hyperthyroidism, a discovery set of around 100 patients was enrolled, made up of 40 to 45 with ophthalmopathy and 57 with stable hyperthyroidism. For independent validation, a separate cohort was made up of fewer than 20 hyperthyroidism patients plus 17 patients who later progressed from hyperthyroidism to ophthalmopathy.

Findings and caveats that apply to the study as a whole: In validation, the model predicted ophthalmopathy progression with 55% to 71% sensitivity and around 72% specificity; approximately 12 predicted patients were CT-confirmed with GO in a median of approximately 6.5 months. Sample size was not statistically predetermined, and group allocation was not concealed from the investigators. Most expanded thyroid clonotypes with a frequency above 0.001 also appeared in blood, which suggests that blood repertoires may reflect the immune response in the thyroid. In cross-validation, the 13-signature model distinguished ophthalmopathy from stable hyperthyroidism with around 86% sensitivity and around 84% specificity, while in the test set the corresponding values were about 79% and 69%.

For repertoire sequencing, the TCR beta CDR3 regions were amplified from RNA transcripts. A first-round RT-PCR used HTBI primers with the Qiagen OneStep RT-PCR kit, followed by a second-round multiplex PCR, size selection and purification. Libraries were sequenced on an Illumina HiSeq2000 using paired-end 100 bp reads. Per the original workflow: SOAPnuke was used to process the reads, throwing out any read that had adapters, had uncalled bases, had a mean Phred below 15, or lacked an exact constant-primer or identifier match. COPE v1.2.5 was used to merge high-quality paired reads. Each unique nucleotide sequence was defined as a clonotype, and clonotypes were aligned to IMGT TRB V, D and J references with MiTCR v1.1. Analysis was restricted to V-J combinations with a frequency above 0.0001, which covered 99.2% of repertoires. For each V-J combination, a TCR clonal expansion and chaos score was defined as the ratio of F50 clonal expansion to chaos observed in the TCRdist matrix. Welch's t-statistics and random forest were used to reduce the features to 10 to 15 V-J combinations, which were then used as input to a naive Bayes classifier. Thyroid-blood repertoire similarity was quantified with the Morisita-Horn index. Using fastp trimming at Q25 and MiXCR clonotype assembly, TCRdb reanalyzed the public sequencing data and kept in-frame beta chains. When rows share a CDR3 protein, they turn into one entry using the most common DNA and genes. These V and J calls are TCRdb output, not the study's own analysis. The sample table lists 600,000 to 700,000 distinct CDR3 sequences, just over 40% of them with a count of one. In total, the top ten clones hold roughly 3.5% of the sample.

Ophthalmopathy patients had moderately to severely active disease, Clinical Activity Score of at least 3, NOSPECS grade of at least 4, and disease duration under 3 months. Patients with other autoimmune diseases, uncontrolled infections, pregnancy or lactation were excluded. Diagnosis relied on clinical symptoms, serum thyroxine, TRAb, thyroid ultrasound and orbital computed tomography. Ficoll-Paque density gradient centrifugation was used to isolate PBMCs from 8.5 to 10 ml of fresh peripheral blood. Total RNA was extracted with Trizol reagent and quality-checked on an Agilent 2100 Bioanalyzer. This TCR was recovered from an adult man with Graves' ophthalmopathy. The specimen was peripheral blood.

The base sequence is TGTGCCAGCAGTGCTAACCCGGGACAGGGGCCCTACGAGCAGTACTTC. Translated, this gives CASSANPGQGPYEQYF. The chain is assembled from TRBV25-1 and TRBJ2-7, with 10 bases in between that match TRBD1. CDR1 and CDR2 are read off the germline V gene as MGHDK and SYGVNS. From the cysteine through the phenylalanine, the CDR3 covers 16 amino acids. Kept here is only the CDR3 DNA, which spans 48 bases and is read in frame from base 1. V is pruned by 4 bases and J by 2 bases, leaving 8 bases of the junction without a gene match.